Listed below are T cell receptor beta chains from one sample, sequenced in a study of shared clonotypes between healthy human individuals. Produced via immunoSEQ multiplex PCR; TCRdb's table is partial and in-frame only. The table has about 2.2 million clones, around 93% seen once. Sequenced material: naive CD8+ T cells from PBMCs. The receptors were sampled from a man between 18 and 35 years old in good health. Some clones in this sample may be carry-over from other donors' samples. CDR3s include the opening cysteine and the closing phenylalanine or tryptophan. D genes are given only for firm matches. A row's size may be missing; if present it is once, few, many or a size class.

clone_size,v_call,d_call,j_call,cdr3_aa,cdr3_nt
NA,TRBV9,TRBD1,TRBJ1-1,CASSPTRTGMNTEAFF,TGTGCCAGCAGCCCAACTAGGACAGGGATGAACACTGAAGCTTTCTTT
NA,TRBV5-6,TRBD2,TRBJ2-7,CASRLGSGRFEQYF,TGTGCCAGCAGGCTCGGTAGCGGGAGGTTCGAGCAGTACTTC
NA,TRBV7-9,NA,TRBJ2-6,CASWGAGWPNVLTF,TGTGCCAGCTGGGGGGCAGGTTGGCCCAACGTCCTGACTTTC
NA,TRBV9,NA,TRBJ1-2,CASSVESGGANGYTF,TGTGCCAGCAGCGTCGAAAGCGGGGGGGCGAATGGCTACACCTTC
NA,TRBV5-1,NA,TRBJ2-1,CASSWSKGGNEQFF,TGCGCCAGCAGCTGGTCGAAGGGGGGGAATGAGCAGTTCTTC
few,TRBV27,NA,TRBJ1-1,CASRSTQQGGTEAFF,TGTGCCAGCAGATCGACGCAACAGGGAGGCACTGAAGCTTTCTTT
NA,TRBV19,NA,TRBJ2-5,CASSVTVPGETQYF,TGTGCCAGTAGTGTGACAGTCCCGGGAGAGACCCAGTACTTC
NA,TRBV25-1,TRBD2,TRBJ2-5,CASSDLGGETQYF,TGTGCCAGCAGTGATCTGGGGGGGGAGACCCAGTACTTC
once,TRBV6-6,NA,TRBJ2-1,CASSYFRINEQFF,TGTGCCAGCAGTTACTTCCGAATCAATGAGCAGTTCTTC
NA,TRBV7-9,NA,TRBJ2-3,CASSLTGIRDTQYF,TGTGCCAGCAGCTTAACTGGGATCAGGGATACGCAGTATTTT
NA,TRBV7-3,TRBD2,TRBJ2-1,CASSFGLVGYNEQFF,TGTGCCAGCAGCTTTGGACTAGTCGGCTACAATGAGCAGTTCTTC
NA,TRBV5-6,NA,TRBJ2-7,CASSLKPGDREQYF,TGTGCCAGCAGCCTAAAGCCCGGGGATCGCGAGCAGTACTTC
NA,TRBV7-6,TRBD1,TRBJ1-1,CASSLGRQGVTEAFF,TGTGCCAGCAGCTTAGGTCGACAGGGGGTGACTGAAGCTTTCTTT
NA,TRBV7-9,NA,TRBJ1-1,CASSLPGIQTEAFF,TGTGCCAGCAGCTTACCGGGAATTCAAACTGAAGCTTTCTTT
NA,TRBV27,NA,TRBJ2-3,CASSFAAITDTQYF,TGTGCCAGCAGTTTCGCAGCAATCACAGATACGCAGTATTTT
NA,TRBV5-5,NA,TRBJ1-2,CASSLVAGTNYGYTF,TGTGCCAGCAGCTTGGTGGCGGGAACTAACTATGGCTACACCTTC
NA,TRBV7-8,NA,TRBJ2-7,CASSLASQGGFYEQYF,TGTGCCAGCAGCTTAGCGTCCCAGGGAGGATTCTACGAGCAGTACTTC
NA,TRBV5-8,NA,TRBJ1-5,CASSSVGIGQPQHF,TGTGCCAGCAGCTCAGTGGGGATAGGTCAGCCCCAGCATTTT
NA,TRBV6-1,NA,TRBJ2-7,CASSEFPGPYEQYF,TGTGCCAGCAGTGAATTTCCGGGACCCTACGAGCAGTACTTC
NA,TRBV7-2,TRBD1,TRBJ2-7,CASSTRTGGRYEQYF,TGTGCCAGCAGCACCAGGACAGGGGGACGCTACGAGCAGTACTTC
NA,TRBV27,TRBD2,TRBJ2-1,CASTYSGRLVNEQFF,TGTGCCAGCACTTATAGCGGGAGGCTGGTCAATGAGCAGTTCTTC
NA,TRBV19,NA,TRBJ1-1,CASSVGAVPQDVAFF,TGTGCCAGTAGTGTGGGGGCCGTGCCGCAAGACGTGGCTTTCTTT
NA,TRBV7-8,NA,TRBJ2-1,CASSLGRRGLSSYNEQFF,TGTGCCAGCAGCTTAGGTCGGAGGGGGTTGAGCTCCTACAATGAGCAGTTCTTC
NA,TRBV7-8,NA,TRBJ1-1,CASSSYSGDWTEAFF,TGTGCCAGCAGCTCCTACAGCGGGGATTGGACTGAAGCTTTCTTT
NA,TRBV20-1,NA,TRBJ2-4,CSAETRNIQYF,TGCAGTGCCGAAACAAGAAACATTCAGTACTTC
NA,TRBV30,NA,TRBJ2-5,CAWSGPRLVGEQYF,TGTGCCTGGAGTGGACCCAGACTAGTGGGTGAGCAGTACTTC
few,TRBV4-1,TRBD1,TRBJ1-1,CASSPGTGLNTEAFF,TGCGCCAGCAGCCCGGGGACAGGGCTGAACACTGAAGCTTTCTTT
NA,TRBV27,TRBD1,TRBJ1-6,CASSLVPGGVYNSPLHF,TGTGCCAGCAGTTTAGTTCCAGGGGGCGTCTATAATTCACCCCTCCACTTT
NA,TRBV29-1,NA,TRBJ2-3,CSVEAMAASTDTQYF,TGCAGCGTTGAAGCCATGGCAGCTAGCACAGATACGCAGTATTTT
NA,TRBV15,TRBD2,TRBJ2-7,CATSRVASGRVEQYF,TGTGCCACCAGCAGAGTTGCTAGCGGGAGGGTTGAGCAGTACTTC
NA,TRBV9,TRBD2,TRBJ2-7,CASRLAGGPYYEQYF,TGTGCCAGCAGACTAGCGGGAGGGCCGTATTACGAGCAGTACTTC